The 2 T cell receptor beta chains given below trace back to one sample, sequenced in a study of blood T cell repertoires in COVID-19. The repertoire was sequenced with immunoSEQ multiplex PCR; TCRdb's copy has only in-frame clones and lacks some. Counted here are 330,000 or so clones, roughly nine tenths occurring once; the ten biggest clones make up 3% to 4.5%. Sequenced: peripheral blood. The receptors shown here come from a woman aged 55-69 years with COVID-19, enrolled during active disease.

V is TRBV13 and J is TRBJ1-1; TRBD1 matches at 8 bases. Germline assignment: CDR1 PRHDT and CDR2 FYEKMQ (reference sequence). The CDR3 is made up of 14 amino acids. With V trimmed by 4 bases and J by 0 bases, 1 base remained unmatched. The CDR3 sequence is CASSSRGLNTEAFF. For the CDR3, the DNA is TGTGCCAGCAGCTCCAGGGGGCTGAACACTGAAGCTTTCTTT.

V is TRBV5-1 and J is TRBJ2-5; TRBD1 aligns across 8 bases. The CDR3 has 15 amino acids. The junction had 9 bases not matched to a gene; V was cut back by 5 bases and J by 3 bases. Looked up from germline, CDR1 is SGHRS and CDR2 is YFSETQ. CDR3 protein: CASSQGAPGKETQYF. The CDR3 region has the DNA TGCGCCAGCAGTCAGGGGGCGCCCGGTAAAGAGACCCAGTACTTC.